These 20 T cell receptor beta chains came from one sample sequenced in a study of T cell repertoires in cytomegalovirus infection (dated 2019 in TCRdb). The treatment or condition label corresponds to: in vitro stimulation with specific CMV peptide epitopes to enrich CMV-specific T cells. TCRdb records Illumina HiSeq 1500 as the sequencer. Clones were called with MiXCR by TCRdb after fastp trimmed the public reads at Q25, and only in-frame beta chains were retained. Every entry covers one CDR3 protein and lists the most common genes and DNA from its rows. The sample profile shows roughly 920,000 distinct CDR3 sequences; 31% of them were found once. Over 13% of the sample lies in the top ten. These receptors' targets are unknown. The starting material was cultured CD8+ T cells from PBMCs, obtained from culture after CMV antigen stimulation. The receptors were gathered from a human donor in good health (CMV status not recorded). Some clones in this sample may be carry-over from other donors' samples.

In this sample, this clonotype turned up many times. CDR3 in amino acids: CASNTGNQPQHF. CDR3 coding DNA: TGTGCCAGCAACACAGGGAATCAGCCCCAGCATTTT. The gene calls are TRBV7-9 and TRBJ1-5, with D tentatively TRBD1 (6 bases). CDR1 is SEHNR and CDR2 is FQNEAQ in the germline V gene (reference sequence). The CDR3 has 12 amino acids. The ends were cut back, 7 bases at V and 4 bases at J, with 8 bases in the middle.

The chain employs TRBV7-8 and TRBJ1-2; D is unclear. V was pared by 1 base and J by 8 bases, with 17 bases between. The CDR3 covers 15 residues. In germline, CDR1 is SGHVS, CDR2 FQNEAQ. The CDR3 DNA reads TGTGCCAGCAGCTTAGAGACGGGATTCTCCCGCGGCTACACCTTC. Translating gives CASSLETGFSRGYTF.

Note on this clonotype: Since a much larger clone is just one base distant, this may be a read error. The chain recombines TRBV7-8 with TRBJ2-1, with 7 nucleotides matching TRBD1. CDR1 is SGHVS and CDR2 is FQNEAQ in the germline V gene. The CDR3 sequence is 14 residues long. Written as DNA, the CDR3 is TGTGTCAGCAACAGGGGCAGTATGGGCAATGAGCAGTTCTTC. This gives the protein CVSNRGSMGNEQFF.

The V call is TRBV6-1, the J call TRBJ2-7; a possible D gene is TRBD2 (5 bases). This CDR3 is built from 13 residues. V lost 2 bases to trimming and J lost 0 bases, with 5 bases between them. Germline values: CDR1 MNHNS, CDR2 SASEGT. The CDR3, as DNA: TGTGCCAGCAGTGAACGGGGCTCCTACGAGCAGTACGTC. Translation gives CASSERGSYEQYV.

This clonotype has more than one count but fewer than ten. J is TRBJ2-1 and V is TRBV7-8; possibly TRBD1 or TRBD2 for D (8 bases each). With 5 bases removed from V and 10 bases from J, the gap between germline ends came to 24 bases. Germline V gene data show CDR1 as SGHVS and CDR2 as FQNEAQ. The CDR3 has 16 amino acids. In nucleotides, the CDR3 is TGTGCCAGCAGCCCCAAAGGACAGGGACTAGGTTGGGAGCAGTTCTTC. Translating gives CASSPKGQGLGWEQFF.

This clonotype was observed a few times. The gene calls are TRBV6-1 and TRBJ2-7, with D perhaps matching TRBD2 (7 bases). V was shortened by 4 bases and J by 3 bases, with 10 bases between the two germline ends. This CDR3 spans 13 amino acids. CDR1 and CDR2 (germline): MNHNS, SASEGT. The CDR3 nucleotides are TGTGCCAGCAGTGTGGGGGGGCTCTACGAGCAGTACGTC. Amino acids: CASSVGGLYEQYV.

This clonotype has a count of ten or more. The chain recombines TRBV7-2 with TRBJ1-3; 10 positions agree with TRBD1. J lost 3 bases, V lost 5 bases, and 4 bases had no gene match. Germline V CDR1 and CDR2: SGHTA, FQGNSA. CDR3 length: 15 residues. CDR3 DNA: TGTGCCAGCAGCCCATGGACAGGGGGTGGAAACACCATATATTTT. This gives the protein CASSPWTGGGNTIYF.

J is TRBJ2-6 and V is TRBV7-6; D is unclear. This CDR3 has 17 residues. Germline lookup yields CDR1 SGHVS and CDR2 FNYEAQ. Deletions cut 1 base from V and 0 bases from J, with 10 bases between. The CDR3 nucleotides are TGTGCCAGCAGCTTAGGGGCCAGCCCCTCTGGGGCCAACGTCCTGACTTTC. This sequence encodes CASSLGASPSGANVLTF. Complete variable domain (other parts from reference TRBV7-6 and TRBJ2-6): GAGVSQSPRYKVTKRGQDVALRCDPISGHVSLYWYRQALGQGPEFLTYFNYEAQQDKSGLPNDRFSAERPEGSISTLTIQRTEQRDSAMYRCASSLGASPSGANVLTFGAGSRLTVL.

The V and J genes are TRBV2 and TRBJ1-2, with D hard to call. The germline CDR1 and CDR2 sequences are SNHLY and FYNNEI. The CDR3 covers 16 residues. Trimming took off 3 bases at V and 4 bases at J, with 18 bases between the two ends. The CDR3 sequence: CASSEDGRGFSYGYTF. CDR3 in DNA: TGTGCCAGCAGTGAGGACGGACGCGGATTTTCCTATGGCTACACCTTC.

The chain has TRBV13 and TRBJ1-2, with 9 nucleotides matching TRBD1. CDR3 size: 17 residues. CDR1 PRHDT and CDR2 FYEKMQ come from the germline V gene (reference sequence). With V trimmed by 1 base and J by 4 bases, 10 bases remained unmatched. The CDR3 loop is CASSLVYRQGDGYGYTF. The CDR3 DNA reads TGTGCCAGCAGCTTAGTGTATCGACAGGGGGATGGCTATGGCTACACCTTC.

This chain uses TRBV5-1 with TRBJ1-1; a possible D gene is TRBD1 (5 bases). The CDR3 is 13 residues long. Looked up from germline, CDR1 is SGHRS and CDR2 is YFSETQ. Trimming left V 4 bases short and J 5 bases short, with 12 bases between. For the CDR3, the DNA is TGCGCCAGCAGCGGATCGTGGGGGACTGAAGCTTTCTTT. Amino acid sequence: CASSGSWGTEAFF.

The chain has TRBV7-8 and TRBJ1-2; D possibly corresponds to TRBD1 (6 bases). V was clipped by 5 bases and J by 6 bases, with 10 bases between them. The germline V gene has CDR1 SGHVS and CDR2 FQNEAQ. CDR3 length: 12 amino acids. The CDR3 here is CASSKQGNGYTF. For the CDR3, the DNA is TGTGCCAGCAGCAAACAGGGTAATGGCTACACCTTC.

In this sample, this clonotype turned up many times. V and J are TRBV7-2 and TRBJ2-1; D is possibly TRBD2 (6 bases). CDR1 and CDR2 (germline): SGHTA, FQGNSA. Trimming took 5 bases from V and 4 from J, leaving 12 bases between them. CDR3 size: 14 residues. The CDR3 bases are TGTGCCAGCAGCCTACTAGGGAGGTACAATGAGCAGTTCTTC. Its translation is CASSLLGRYNEQFF.

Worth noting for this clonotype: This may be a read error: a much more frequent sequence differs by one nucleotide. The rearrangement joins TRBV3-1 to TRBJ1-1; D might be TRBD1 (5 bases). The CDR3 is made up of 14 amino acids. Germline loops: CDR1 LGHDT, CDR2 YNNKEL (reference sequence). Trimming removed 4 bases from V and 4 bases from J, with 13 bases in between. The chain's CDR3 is CASSRDQGGTEAFF. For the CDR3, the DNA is TGTGCCAGCAGCCGGGATCAGGGAGGCACTGAAGCTTTCTTT.

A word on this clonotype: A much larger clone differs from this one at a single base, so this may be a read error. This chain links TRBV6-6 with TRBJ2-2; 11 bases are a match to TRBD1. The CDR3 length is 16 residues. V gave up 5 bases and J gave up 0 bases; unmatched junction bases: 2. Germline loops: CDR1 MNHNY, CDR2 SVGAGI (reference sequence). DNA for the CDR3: TGTGCCAGCAGTCGGGACAGGGGGGCGAACACCGGGGAGCTGTTTTTT. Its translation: CASSRDRGANTGELFF.

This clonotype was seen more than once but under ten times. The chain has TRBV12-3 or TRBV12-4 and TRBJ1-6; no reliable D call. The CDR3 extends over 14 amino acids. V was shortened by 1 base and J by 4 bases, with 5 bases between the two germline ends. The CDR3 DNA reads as TGTGCCAGCAGTTTAGGTCCTTATAATTCACCCCTCCACTTT. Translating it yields CASSLGPYNSPLHF.

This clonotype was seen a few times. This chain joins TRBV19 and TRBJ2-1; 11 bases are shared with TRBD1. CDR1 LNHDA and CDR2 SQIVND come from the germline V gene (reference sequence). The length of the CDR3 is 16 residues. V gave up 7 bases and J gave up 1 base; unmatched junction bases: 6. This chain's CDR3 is CASNLGQGASYNEQFF. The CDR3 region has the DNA TGTGCCAGTAACCTAGGACAGGGGGCTTCCTACAATGAGCAGTTCTTC.

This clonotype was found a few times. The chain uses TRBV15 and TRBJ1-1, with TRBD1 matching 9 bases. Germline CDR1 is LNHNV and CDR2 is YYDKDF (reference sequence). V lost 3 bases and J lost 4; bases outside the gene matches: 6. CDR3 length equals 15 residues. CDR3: CATSSRDRDATEAFF. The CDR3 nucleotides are TGTGCCACCAGCAGCAGGGACAGGGATGCCACTGAAGCTTTCTTT.

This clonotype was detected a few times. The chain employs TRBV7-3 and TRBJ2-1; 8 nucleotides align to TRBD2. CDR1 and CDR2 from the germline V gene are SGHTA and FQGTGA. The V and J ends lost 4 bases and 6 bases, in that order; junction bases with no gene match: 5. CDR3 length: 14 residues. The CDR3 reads CASSSPGGGNEQFF. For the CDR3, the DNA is TGTGCCAGCAGCTCCCCCGGGGGGGGCAATGAGCAGTTCTTC.

CDR3 in amino acids: CASAIEGGAESYNEQFF. The CDR3 coding sequence is TGTGCTAGTGCCATAGAGGGGGGGGCGGAATCCTACAATGAGCAGTTCTTC. J is TRBJ2-1 and V is TRBV12-5; a possible D gene is TRBD2 (7 bases). Germline lookup yields CDR1 LGHNT and CDR2 FRNRAP. CDR3 length: 17 amino acids. V shed 7 bases and J shed 1 base, with 20 bases lying between them.